A selection of T cell receptor beta chains follows, all from one sample in a study of blood T cell repertoires in COVID-19. The method was immunoSEQ multiplex PCR; TCRdb's version includes in-frame clones alone and lacks a portion of them. The sample has some 170,000 clones, around 80% seen once. Sequenced: peripheral blood. These receptors originate from a woman between 35 and 50 years old with COVID-19, enrolled during active disease. Each CDR3 is given with its conserved first and last residue. A D gene is named only where the DNA matches it firmly. Clone sizes are given selectively: once, few, many, or a class where the clone is expanded.

TRBJ1-6,-,-,12,TRBV9,CASGPGYSPLHF,TGTGCCAGCGGTCCAGGTTATTCACCCCTCCACTTT
TRBJ1-6,-,-,11,TRBV7-9,CASKGNSPLHF,TGTGCCAGCAAGGGGAATTCACCCCTCCACTTT
TRBJ2-5,-,-,12,TRBV15,CATSRNEETQYF,TGTGCCACCAGCAGAAACGAGGAGACCCAGTACTTC
TRBJ2-1,TRBD1,-,16,TRBV7-6,CASSVPLEQGVDEQFF,TGTGCCAGCAGCGTTCCGCTGGAGCAGGGGGTTGATGAGCAGTTCTTC
TRBJ1-4,-,few,15,TRBV2,CASSEGLATNEKLFF,TGTGCCAGCAGTGAAGGACTTGCAACTAATGAAAAACTGTTTTTT
TRBJ2-7,-,-,13,TRBV5-1,CASSSRGGDEQYF,TGCGCCAGCAGCTCCCGAGGGGGAGACGAGCAGTACTTC
TRBJ2-7,-,-,14,TRBV6-5,CASSYSGPLDEQYF,TGTGCCAGCAGTTACTCGGGGCCGCTGGACGAGCAGTACTTC
TRBJ1-6,-,-,18,TRBV2,CASSGEGQGGGYNSPLHF,TGTGCCAGCAGTGGAGAGGGCCAAGGTGGGGGGTATAATTCACCCCTCCACTTT
TRBJ2-2,TRBD1,-,16,TRBV4-1,CASSQVPGQGTGELFF,TGCGCCAGCAGCCAAGTCCCGGGACAGGGCACCGGGGAGCTGTTTTTT
TRBJ2-2,-,-,13,TRBV11-3,CASSPLAAGELFF,TGTGCCAGCAGCCCCCTGGCGGCCGGGGAGCTGTTTTTT
TRBJ1-2,-,-,16,TRBV3-1/TRBV3-2,CASSAGRQAQSYGYTF,TGTGCCAGCAGCGCAGGAAGACAGGCCCAATCCTATGGCTACACCTTC
TRBJ1-2,-,-,11,TRBV20-1,CSADRQPGYTF,TGCAGTGCTGATAGACAGCCTGGCTACACCTTC
TRBJ1-6,-,-,14,TRBV5-1,CASSLADSGAPLHF,TGCGCCAGCAGCTTGGCCGACAGCGGGGCACCCCTCCACTTT
TRBJ2-5,-,-,14,TRBV6-5,CASSYTRGQETQYF,TGTGCCAGCAGTTACACCAGGGGCCAAGAGACCCAGTACTTC
TRBJ2-3,-,-,14,TRBV6-4,CASSDSFIRDTQYF,TGTGCCAGCAGTGACTCGTTCATCAGAGATACGCAGTATTTT
TRBJ2-7,TRBD1,few,22,TRBV10-3,CAISGSGDRTRGRAIISYEQYF,TGTGCCATCAGTGGATCCGGGGACAGAACCAGGGGCAGGGCGATAATTTCCTACGAGCAGTACTTC
TRBJ1-1,-,-,17,TRBV28,CASSSHSSGTLNTEAFF,TGTGCCAGCAGTTCCCATTCATCCGGGACTCTCAACACTGAAGCTTTCTTT
TRBJ2-7,-,-,15,TRBV14,CASSHDAQYGSRQYF,TGTGCCAGCAGCCACGATGCACAGTATGGCTCGAGGCAGTACTTC
TRBJ2-3,TRBD2,-,16,TRBV2,CASSGRVAGKADTQYF,TGTGCCAGCAGCGGGAGGGTAGCGGGGAAAGCAGATACGCAGTATTTT
TRBJ1-1,-,-,15,TRBV19,CASRNFRTLNTEAFF,TGTGCCAGTAGGAATTTCCGGACACTGAACACTGAAGCTTTCTTT
TRBJ1-4,TRBD1,-,15,TRBV6-6,CASRGLGQGGEKLFF,TGTGCCAGCAGGGGACTAGGACAGGGGGGCGAAAAACTGTTTTTT
TRBJ1-6,TRBD1,-,11,TRBV6-2/TRBV6-3,CASSRDRVVHF,TGTGCCAGCAGTAGGGACAGGGTGGTCCACTTT
TRBJ2-2,-,-,15,TRBV29-1,CSVDPTASGAGELFF,TGCAGCGTTGATCCGACCGCCTCCGGGGCCGGGGAGCTGTTTTTT